The entry that follows covers one T cell receptor (beta chain) sequence. Its antigen is currently unknown. This record belongs to a study of radiation and T cells in renal cell carcinoma. Study-wide results and limits: From baseline, blood top tumor clonotypes peaked at 2 weeks post-radiation. Pretreatment tumor biopsies were lacking, so baseline clonotypes are unknown.

Time point of the sample: blood 2 weeks post-SBRT. The treatment here: 15 Gy SBRT to primary tumor, nephrectomy 4 weeks later. Radiation-treated patients gave blood at baseline, week 2 and week 4. The tumor was a clear cell renal cell carcinoma. Between the trimmed V and J ends, which lost 4 bases and 3 bases, there was a span of 16 bases. The germline CDR1 and CDR2 sequences are SGDLS and YYNGEE. The CDR3 is 15 amino acids. Data came from immunoSEQ multiplex PCR; TCRdb stores just in-frame clones and leaves some out. The repertoire has around 86,000 clones, 80% to 90% of them found once; the top ten carry approximately 22%.

Sequences were derived from blood, sampled from a patient whose treatment included radiotherapy and nephrectomy. This sequence joins TRBV9 and TRBJ2-5; the D gene is possibly TRBD2 (5 bases). The clonotype was recovered from a woman between 45 and 60 years old with renal cell carcinoma. The CDR3 is CASSSGGERKETQYF. The DNA for the CDR3 is TGTGCCAGCAGCTCGGGTGGGGAGAGAAAAGAGACCCAGTACTTC.